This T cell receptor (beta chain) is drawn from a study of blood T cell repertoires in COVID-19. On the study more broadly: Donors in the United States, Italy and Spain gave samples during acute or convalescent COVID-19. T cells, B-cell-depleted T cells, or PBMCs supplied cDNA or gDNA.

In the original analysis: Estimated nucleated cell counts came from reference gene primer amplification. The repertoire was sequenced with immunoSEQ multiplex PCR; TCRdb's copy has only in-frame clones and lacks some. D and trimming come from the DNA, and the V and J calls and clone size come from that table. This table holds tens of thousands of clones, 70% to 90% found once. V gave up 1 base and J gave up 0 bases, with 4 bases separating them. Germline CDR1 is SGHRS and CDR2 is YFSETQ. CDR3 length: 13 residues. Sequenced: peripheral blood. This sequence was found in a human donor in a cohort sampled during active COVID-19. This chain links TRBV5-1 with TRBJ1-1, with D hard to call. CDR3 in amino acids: CASSLLVNTEAFF. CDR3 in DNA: TGCGCCAGCAGCTTGTTAGTGAACACTGAAGCTTTCTTT.